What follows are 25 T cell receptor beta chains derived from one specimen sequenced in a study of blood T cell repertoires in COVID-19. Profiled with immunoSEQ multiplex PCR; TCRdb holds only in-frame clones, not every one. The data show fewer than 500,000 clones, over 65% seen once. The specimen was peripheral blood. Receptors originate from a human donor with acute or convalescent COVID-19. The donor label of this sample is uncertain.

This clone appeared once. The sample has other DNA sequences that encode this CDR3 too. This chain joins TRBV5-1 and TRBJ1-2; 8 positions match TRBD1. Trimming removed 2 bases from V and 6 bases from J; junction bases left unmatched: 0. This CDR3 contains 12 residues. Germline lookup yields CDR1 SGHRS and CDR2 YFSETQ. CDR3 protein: CASSLQGDGYTF. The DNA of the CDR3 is TGCGCCAGCAGCTTACAGGGGGATGGCTACACCTTC.

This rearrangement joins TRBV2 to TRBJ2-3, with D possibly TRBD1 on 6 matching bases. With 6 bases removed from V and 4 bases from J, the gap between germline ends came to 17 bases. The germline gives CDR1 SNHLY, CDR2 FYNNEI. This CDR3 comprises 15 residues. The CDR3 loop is CASRAGEGWADTQYF. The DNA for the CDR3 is TGTGCCAGCAGAGCAGGGGAAGGTTGGGCAGATACGCAGTATTTT.

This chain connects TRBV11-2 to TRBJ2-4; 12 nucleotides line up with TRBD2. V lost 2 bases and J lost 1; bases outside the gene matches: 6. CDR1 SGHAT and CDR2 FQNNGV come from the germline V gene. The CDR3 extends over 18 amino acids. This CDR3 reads CASSLLAGGPGAKNIQYF. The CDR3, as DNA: TGTGCCAGCAGCTTACTAGCGGGAGGGCCGGGGGCCAAAAACATTCAGTACTTC.

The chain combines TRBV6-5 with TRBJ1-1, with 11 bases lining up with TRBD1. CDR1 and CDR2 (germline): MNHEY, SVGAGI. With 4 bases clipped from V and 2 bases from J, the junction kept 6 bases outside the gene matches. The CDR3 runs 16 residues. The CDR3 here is CASSFWGQGVNTEAFF. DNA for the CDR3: TGTGCCAGCAGTTTTTGGGGACAGGGGGTCAACACTGAAGCTTTCTTT.

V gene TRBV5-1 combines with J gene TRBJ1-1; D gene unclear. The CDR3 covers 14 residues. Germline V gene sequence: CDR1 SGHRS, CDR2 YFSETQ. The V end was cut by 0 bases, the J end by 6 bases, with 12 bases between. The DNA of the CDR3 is TGCGCCAGCAGCTTGGGTGGGTCGAGGCCTGAAGCTTTCTTT. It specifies CASSLGGSRPEAFF.

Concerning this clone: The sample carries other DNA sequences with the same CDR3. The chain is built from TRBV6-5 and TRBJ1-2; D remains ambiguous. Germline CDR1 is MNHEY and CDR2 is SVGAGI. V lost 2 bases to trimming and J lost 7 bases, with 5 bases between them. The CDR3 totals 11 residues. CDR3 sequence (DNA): TGTGCCAGCAGTTACCGCGGTGGCTACACCTTC. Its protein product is CASSYRGGYTF.

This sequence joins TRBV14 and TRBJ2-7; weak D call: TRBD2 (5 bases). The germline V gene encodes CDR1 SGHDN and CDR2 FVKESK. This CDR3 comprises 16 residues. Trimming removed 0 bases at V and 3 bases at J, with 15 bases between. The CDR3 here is CASSQDQASWLYEQYF. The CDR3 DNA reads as TGTGCCAGCAGCCAAGATCAGGCTAGCTGGCTCTACGAGCAGTACTTC.

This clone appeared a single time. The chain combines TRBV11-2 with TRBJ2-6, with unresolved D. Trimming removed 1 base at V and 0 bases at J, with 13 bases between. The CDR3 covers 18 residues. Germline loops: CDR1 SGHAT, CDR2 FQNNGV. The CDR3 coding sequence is TGTGCCAGCAGCTTAGTTCCAGGCTCTTCCTCTGGGGCCAACGTCCTGACTTTC. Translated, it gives CASSLVPGSSSGANVLTF. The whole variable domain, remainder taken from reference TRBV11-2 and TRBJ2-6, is EAGVAQSPRYKIIEKRQSVAFWCNPISGHATLYWYQQILGQGPKLLIQFQNNGVVDDSQLPKDRFSAERLKGVDSTLKIQPAKLEDSAVYLCASSLVPGSSSGANVLTFGAGSRLTVL.

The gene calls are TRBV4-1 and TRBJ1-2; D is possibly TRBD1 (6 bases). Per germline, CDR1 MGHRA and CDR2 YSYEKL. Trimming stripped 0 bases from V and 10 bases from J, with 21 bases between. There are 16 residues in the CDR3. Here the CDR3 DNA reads TGCGCCAGCAGCCAAGATCTCAACAGGGCTTCCTTGCACTACACCTTC. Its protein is CASSQDLNRASLHYTF.

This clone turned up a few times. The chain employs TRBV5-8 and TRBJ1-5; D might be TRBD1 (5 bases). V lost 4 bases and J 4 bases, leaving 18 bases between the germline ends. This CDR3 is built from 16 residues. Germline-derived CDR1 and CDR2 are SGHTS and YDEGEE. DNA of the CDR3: TGTGCCAGCAGCCTCGGGACTCCTCATCGTAATCAGCCCCAGCATTTT. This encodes CASSLGTPHRNQPQHF.

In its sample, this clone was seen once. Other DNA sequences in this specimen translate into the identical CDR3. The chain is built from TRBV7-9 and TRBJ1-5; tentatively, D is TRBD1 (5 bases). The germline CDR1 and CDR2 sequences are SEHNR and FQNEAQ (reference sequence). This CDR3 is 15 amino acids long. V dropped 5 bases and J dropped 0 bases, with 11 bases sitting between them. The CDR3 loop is CASSLGGYSNQPQHF. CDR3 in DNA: TGTGCCAGCAGCCTCGGGGGTTATAGCAATCAGCCCCAGCATTTT.

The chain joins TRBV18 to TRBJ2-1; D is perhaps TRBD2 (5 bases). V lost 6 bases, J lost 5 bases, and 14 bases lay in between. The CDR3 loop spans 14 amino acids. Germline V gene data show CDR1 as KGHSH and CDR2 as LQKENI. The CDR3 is CASSPTPGNNEQFF. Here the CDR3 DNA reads TGTGCCAGCTCGCCGACCCCGGGGAACAATGAGCAGTTCTTC.

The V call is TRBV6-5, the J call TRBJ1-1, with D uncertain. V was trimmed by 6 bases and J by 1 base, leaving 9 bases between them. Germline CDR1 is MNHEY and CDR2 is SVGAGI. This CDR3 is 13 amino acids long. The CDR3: CASSPRQNTEAFF. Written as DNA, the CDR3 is TGTGCCAGCAGCCCCCGACAGAACACTGAAGCTTTCTTT.

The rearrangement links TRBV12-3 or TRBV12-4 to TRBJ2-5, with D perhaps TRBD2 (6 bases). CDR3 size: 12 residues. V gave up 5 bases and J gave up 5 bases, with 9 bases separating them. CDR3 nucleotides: TGTGCCAGCAGTCAGGGAGGCGAGACCCAGTACTTC. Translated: CASSQGGETQYF.

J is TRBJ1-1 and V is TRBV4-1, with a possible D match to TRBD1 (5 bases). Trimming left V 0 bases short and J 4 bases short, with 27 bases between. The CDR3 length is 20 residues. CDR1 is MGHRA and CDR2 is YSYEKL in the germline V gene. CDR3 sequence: CASSQDVFTPPIGVGTEAFF. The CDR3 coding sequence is TGCGCCAGCAGCCAAGATGTTTTTACCCCCCCGATAGGGGTGGGCACTGAAGCTTTCTTT.

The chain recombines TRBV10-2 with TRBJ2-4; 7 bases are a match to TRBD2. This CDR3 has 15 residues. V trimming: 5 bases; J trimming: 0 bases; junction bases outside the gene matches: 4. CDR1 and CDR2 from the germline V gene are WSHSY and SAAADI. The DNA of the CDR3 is TGCGCCAGCAGTAGCGGGACTGTAGCCAAAAACATTCAGTACTTC. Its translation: CASSSGTVAKNIQYF.

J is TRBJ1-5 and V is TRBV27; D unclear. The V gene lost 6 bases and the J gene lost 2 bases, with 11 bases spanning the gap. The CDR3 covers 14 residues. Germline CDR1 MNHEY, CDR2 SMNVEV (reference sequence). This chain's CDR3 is CASRGGERNQPQHF. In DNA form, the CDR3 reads TGTGCCAGCAGGGGTGGGGAGCGCAATCAGCCCCAGCATTTT.

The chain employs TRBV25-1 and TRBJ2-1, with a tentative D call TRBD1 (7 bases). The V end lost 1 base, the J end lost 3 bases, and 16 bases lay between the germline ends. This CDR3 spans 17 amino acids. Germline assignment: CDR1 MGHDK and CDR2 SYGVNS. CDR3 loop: CASSESSDRAVYNEQFF. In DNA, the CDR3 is TGTGCCAGCAGTGAATCTAGCGACAGGGCTGTCTACAATGAGCAGTTCTTC.

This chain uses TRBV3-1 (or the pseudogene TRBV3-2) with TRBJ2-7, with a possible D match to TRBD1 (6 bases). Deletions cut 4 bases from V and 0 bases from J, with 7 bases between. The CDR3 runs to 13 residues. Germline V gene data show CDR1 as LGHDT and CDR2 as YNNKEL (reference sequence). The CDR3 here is CASSRQVSYEQYF. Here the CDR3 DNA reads TGTGCCAGCAGCCGACAGGTCTCCTACGAGCAGTACTTC.

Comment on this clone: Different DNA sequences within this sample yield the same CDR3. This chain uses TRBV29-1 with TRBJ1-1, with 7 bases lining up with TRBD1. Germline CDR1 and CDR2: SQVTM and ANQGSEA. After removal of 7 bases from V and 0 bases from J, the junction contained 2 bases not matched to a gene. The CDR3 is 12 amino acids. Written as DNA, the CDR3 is TGCAGCGGGGGACAGTTGAACACTGAAGCTTTCTTT. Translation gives CSGGQLNTEAFF.

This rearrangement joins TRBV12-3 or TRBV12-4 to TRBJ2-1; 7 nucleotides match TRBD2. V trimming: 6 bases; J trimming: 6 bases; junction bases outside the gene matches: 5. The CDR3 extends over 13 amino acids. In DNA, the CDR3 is TGTGCCAGCAGACTCCCTAGCGGCAATGAGCAGTTCTTC. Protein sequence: CASRLPSGNEQFF.

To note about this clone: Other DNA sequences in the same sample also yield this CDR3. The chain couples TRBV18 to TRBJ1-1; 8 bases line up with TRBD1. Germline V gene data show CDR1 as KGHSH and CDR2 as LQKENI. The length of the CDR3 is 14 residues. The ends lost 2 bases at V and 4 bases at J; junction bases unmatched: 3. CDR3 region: CASSPTGGGTEAFF. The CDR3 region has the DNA TGTGCCAGCTCACCAACAGGGGGGGGCACTGAAGCTTTCTTT.

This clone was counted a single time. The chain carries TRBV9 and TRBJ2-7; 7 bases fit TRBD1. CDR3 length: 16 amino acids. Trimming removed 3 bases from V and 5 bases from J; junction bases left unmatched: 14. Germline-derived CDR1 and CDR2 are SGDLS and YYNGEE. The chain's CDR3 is CASSAISGGAGHEQYF. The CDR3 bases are TGTGCCAGCAGCGCCATTTCAGGGGGAGCAGGCCACGAGCAGTACTTC.

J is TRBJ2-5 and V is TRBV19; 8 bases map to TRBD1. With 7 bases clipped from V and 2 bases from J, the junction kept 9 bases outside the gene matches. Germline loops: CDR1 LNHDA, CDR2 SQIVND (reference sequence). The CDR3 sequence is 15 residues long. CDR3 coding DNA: TGTGCCAGTATTGCGACAGGGGAATCACAAGAGACCCAGTACTTC. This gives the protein CASIATGESQETQYF.

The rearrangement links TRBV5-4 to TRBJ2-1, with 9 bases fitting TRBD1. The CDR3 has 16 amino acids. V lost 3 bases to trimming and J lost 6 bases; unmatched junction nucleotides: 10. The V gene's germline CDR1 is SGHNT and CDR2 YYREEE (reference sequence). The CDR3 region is CASSSGQGRSSNEQFF. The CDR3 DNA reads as TGTGCCAGCAGCTCGGGACAGGGACGGAGCAGCAATGAGCAGTTCTTC.